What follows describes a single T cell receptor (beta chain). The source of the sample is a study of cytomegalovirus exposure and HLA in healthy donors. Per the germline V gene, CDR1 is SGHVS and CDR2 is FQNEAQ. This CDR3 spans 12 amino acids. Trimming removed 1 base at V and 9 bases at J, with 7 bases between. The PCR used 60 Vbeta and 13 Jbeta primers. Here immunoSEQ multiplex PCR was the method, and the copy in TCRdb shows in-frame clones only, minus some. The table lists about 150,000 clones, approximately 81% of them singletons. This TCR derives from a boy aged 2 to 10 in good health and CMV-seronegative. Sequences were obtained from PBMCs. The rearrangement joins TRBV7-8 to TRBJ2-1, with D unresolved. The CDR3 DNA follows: TGTGCCAGCAGCTTAGAGCTCGCTGAGCAGTTCTTC. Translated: CASSLELAEQFF.